A selection of T cell receptor beta chains follows, all from one sample in a study of OX40 agonist ivuxolimab in advanced cancers. Data came from immunoSEQ multiplex PCR; TCRdb stores just in-frame clones and leaves some out. The data contain tens of thousands of clones, around 93% of them singletons. The input for sequencing was CD4+ or CD8+ T cells sorted from blood, taken in a trial of the OX40 agonist ivuxolimab. Every receptor here comes from an adult with an advanced solid tumor such as melanoma, head and neck, liver or kidney cancer. The CDR3 runs from the conserved cysteine through the conserved F or W. The order of the fields is J gene, D gene, V gene, clone size, CDR3 protein, CDR3 DNA. The D gene is left open where the match is weak. Expanded clones get a size class; other rows say once, few or many, or leave the size out.

J: TRBJ1-1
D: .
V: TRBV5-4
size: .
CDR3: CASSSPSTRNTEAFF
DNA: TGTGCCAGCAGCTCCCCTAGCACGAGGAACACTGAAGCTTTCTTT

J: TRBJ2-1
D: TRBD2
V: TRBV13
size: .
CDR3: CASSLVLGEGSNEQFF
DNA: TGTGCCAGCAGCTTAGTCTTGGGGGAGGGCAGTAATGAGCAGTTCTTC

J: TRBJ1-3
D: .
V: TRBV4-3
size: .
CDR3: CASSQGTNGNTIYF
DNA: TGCGCCAGCAGCCAAGGGACGAATGGAAACACCATATATTTT

J: TRBJ2-7
D: TRBD1
V: TRBV12-5
size: .
CDR3: CASGLMGAGGLWEQYF
DNA: TGTGCTAGTGGTTTGATGGGGGCAGGGGGTCTTTGGGAGCAGTACTTC

J: TRBJ2-7
D: .
V: TRBV4-3
size: .
CDR3: CASSQGFGVSYEQYF
DNA: TGCGCCAGCAGCCAAGGGTTTGGAGTTTCCTACGAGCAGTACTTC

J: TRBJ2-3
D: .
V: TRBV14
size: .
CDR3: CASSQDWGRLHKDTQYF
DNA: TGTGCCAGCAGCCAAGACTGGGGGCGCCTCCACAAAGATACGCAGTATTTT

J: TRBJ2-2
D: TRBD2
V: TRBV11-3
size: .
CDR3: CASSLTGTSGSWTTGELFF
DNA: TGTGCCAGCAGCTTAACCGGGACTAGCGGGAGTTGGACCACCGGGGAGCTGTTTTTT

J: TRBJ1-1
D: .
V: TRBV7-3
size: .
CDR3: CASSYSRNTEAFF
DNA: TGTGCCAGCAGCTATTCCCGGAACACTGAAGCTTTCTTT

J: TRBJ2-3
D: .
V: TRBV7-2
size: .
CDR3: CASSLVVSSASTDTQYF
DNA: TGTGCCAGCAGCTTAGTAGTCTCTAGCGCCAGCACAGATACGCAGTATTTT

J: TRBJ1-5
D: TRBD1
V: TRBV4-3
size: .
CDR3: CASSQAGDSHSNQPQHF
DNA: TGCGCCAGCAGCCAAGCCGGGGACAGCCATAGCAATCAGCCCCAGCATTTT

J: TRBJ2-7
D: TRBD1
V: TRBV27
size: .
CDR3: CASSFGTGGSYEQYF
DNA: TGTGCCAGCAGTTTTGGCACAGGGGGTTCCTACGAGCAGTACTTC

J: TRBJ1-2
D: .
V: TRBV7-9
size: few
CDR3: CASSLGPSNYGYTF
DNA: TGTGCCAGCAGCTTAGGGCCTTCTAACTATGGCTACACCTTC

J: TRBJ2-4
D: .
V: TRBV5-4
size: .
CDR3: CASSGGLAKNIQYF
DNA: TGTGCCAGCAGTGGGGGGTTAGCCAAAAACATTCAGTACTTC

J: TRBJ2-1
D: .
V: TRBV30
size: .
CDR3: CAWSVQRDALQGYNEQFF
DNA: TGTGCCTGGAGCGTCCAACGGGACGCCCTACAGGGTTACAATGAGCAGTTCTTC

J: TRBJ2-7
D: .
V: TRBV5-1
size: once
CDR3: CASSATGRSYEQYF
DNA: TGCGCCAGCAGCGCCACAGGGAGATCCTACGAGCAGTACTTC

J: TRBJ1-2
D: TRBD1
V: TRBV11-3
size: large
CDR3: CASSLRDRGYGYTF
DNA: TGTGCCAGCAGCTTGAGGGACAGGGGCTATGGCTACACCTTC

J: TRBJ2-2
D: TRBD2
V: TRBV4-1
size: .
CDR3: CASSATLGLAGSTGELFF
DNA: TGCGCCAGCAGCGCGACGCTCGGGCTAGCGGGATCCACCGGGGAGCTGTTTTTT

J: TRBJ2-1
D: TRBD2
V: TRBV19
size: once
CDR3: CASSFEGGRIYNEQFF
DNA: TGTGCCAGTAGTTTTGAGGGCGGGAGGATCTACAATGAGCAGTTCTTC